The 4 T cell receptor beta chains below were found in one sample sequenced in a study of a mutant IDH1 vaccine in newly diagnosed glioma. Assay used: immunoSEQ multiplex PCR; TCRdb lists only in-frame clones, some missing. The sample contains some 90,000 clones, around 79% of which appear only once. Stated time point: baseline, week 1 (first vaccination visit). This sample's treatment: pre-vaccination baseline after standard-of-care therapy. Specimen: PBMCs, collected from a glioma patient treated with radiotherapy, temozolomide or both. These receptors were collected from a man between 40 and 49 years old with glioma. Some clones in this sample may be carry-over from other donors' samples.

The chain carries TRBV6-5 and TRBJ1-2; a possible D gene is TRBD1 (5 bases). V was shortened by 0 bases and J by 8 bases, with 10 bases between the two germline ends. CDR1 and CDR2 (germline): MNHEY, SVGAGI. CDR3 length equals 13 residues. CDR3: CASSYSTVTGYTF. CDR3 bases: TGTGCCAGCAGTTACTCGACAGTTACCGGCTACACCTTC.

The chain carries TRBV30 and TRBJ2-3, with D tentatively TRBD1 or TRBD2 (6 bases each). Trimming left V 2 bases short and J 6 bases short, with 18 bases between. This CDR3 contains 15 residues. Germline-derived CDR1 and CDR2 are GTSNPN and SVGIG (reference sequence). The CDR3 loop is CAWSPVGGSHDTQYF. The CDR3 DNA follows: TGTGCCTGGAGTCCGGTCGGGGGCTCCCACGATACGCAGTATTTT.

The J gene is TRBJ1-1, the V gene TRBV27; perhaps TRBD1 as D (5 bases). This CDR3 region has 13 residues. Germline lookup yields CDR1 MNHEY and CDR2 SMNVEV (reference sequence). V lost 6 bases, J lost 3 bases, and 11 bases lay in between. Written as DNA, the CDR3 is TGTGCCAGCAGCGCAACCAGGGACACTGAAGCTTTCTTT. Its translation is CASSATRDTEAFF.

This clone was picked up many times. V and J are TRBV5-4 and TRBJ2-6; maybe TRBD2 (7 bases). The ends were cut back, 1 base at V and 6 bases at J, with 11 bases in the middle. The CDR3 is made up of 15 amino acids. From germline, CDR1 is SGHNT and CDR2 YYREEE (reference sequence). CDR3 loop: CASSLRGAEANVLTF. For the CDR3, the DNA is TGTGCCAGCAGCTTGCGGGGGGCTGAGGCCAACGTCCTGACTTTC.